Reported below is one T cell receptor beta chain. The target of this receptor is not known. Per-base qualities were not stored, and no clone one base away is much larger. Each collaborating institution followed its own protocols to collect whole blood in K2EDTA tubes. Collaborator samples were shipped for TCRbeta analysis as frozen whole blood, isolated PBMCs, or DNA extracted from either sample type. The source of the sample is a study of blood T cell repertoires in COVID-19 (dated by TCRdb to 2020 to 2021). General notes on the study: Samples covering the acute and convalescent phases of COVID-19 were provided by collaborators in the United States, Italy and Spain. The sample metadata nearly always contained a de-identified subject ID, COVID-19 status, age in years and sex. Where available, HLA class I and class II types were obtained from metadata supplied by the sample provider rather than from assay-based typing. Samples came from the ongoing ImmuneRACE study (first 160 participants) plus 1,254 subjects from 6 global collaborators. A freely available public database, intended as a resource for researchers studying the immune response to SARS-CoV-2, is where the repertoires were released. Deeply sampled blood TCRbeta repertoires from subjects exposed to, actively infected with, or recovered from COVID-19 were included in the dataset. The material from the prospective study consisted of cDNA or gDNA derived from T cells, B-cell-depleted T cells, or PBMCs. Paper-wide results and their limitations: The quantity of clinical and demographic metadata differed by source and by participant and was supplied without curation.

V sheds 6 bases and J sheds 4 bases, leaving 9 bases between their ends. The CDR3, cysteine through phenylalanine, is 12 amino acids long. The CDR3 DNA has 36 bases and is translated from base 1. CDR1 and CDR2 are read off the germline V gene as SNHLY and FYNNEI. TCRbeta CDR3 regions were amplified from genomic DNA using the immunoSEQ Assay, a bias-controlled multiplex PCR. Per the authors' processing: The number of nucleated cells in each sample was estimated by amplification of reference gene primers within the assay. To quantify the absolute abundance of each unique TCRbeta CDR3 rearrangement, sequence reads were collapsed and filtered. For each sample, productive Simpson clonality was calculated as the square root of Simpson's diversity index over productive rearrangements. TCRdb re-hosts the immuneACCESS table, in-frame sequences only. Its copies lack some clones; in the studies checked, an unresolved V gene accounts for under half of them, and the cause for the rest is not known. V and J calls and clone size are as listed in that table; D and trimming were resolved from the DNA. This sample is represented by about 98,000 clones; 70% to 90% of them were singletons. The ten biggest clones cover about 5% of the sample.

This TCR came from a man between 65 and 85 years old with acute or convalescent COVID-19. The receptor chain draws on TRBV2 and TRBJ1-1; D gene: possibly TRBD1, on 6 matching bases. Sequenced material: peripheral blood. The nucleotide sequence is TGTGCCAGCAGAGAGGGGGTCACTGAAGCTTTCTTT. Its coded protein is CASREGVTEAFF.